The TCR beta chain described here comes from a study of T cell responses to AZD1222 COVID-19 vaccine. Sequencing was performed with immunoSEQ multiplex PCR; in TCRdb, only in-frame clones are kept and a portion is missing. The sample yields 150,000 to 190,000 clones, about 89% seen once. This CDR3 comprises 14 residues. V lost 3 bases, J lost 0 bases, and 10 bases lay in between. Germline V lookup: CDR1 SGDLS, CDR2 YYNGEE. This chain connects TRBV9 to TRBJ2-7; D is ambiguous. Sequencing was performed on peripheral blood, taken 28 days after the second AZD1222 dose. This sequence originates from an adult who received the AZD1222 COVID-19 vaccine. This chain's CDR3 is CASSAAWSSYEQYF. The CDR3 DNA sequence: TGTGCCAGCAGCGCCGCCTGGAGCTCCTACGAGCAGTACTTC.